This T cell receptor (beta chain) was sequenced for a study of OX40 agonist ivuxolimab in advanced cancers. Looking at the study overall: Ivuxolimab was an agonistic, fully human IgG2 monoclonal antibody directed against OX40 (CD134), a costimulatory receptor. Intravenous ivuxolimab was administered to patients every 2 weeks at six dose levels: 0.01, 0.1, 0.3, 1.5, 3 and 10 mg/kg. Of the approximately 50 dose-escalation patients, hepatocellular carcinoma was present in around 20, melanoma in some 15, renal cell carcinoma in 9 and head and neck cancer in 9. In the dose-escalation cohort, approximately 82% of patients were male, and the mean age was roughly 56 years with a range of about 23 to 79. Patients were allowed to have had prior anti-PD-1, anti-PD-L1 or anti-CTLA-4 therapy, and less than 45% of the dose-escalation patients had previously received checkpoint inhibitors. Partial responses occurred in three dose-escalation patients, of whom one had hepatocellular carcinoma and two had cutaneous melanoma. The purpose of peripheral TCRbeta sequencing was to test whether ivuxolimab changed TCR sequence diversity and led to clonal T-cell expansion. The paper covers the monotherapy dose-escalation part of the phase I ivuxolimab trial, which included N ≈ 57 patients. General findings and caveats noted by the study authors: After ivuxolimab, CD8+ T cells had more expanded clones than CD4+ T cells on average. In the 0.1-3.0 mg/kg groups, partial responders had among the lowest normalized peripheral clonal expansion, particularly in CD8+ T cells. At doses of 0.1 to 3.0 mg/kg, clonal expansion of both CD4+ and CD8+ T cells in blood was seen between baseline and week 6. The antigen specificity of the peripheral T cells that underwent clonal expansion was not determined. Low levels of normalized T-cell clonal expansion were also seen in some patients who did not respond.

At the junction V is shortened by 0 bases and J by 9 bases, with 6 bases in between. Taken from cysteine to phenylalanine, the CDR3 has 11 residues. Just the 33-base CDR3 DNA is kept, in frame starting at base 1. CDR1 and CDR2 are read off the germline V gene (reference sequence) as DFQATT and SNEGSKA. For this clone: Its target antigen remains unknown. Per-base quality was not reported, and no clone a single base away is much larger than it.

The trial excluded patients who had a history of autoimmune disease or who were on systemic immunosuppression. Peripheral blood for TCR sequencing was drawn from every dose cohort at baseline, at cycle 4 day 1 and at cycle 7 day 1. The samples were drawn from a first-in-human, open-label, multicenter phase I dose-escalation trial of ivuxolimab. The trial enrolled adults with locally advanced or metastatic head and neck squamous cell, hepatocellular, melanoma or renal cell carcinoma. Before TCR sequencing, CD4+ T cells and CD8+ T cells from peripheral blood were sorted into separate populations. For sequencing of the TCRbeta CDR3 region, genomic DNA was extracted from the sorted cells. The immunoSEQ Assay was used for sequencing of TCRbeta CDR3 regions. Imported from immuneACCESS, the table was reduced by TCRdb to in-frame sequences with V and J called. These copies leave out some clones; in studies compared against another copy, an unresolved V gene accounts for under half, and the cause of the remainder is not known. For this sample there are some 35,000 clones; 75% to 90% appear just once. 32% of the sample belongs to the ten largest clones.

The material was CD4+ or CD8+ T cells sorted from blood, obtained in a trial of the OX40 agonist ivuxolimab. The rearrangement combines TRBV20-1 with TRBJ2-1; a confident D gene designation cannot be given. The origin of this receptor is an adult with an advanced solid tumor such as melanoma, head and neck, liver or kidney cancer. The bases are TGCAGTGCTAGAGAGGCTAGTGAGCAGTTCTTC. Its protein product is CSAREASEQFF.